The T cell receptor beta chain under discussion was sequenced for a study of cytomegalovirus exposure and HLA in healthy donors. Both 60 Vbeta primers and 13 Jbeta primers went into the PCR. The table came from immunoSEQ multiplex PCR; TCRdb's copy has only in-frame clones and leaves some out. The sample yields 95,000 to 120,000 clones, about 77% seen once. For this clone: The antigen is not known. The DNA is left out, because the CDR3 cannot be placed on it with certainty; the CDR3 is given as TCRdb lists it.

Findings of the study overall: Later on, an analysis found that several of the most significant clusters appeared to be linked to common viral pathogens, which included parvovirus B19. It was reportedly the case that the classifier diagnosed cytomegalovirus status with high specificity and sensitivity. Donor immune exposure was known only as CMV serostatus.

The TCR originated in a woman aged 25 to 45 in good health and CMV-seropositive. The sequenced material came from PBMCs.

This CDR3 reads CASSGKWGRGNSGNTIYF. The rearrangement links TRBV21-1 to TRBJ1-3. TRBV21-1 is noted as a pseudogene. The CDR3 totals 18 residues, both ends included.